Listed below are T cell receptor beta chains from one sample, sequenced in a study of cytomegalovirus exposure and HLA in healthy donors. Repertoires were generated with immunoSEQ multiplex PCR, while TCRdb's copy carries only in-frame clones and drops some. This sample has 200,000 or so clones, with 81% found just once. Input material: PBMCs. These TCRs come from a man in his fifties or sixties in good health and CMV-seronegative. The conserved cysteine and the conserved F or W are not part of the CDR3 here.

v_call cdr3_aa
TRBV11-1 ASSLAGTYEQY
TRBV7-2 ASSLVMREKLF
TRBV7-9 ASSLRGQVLSGNTIY
TRBV6-1 ASKKVGGDEQF
TRBV6-1 ASSEDEIAGGRKEQF
TRBV19 ASRATSVNSPLH
TRBV20-1 SANREETQY
TRBV4-3 ASSQDIGATGELF
TRBV11-3 ASSSSGTELGELF
TRBV14 ASSLLTGNSPLH
TRBV11-2 ASSLEGGRATQY
TRBV19 ASSTITDRGRQPQH
TRBV18 ASSPFRPGRDVVQPQH
TRBV7-9 ASSLGGDNQPQH
TRBV18 ASSPTSGGANEQY
TRBV10-3 AIRPGLGGETQY
TRBV19 ASSIVQGVNNEQF
TRBV6-5 ASSSGQGMGNQPQH
TRBV6-6 ASREGSSYEQY
TRBV18 ASSGGSTDTQY
TRBV5-1 ASSPEANEQF
TRBV5-1 ASSFHDSTGELF
TRBV5-8 ASSLWGSQPQH
TRBV11-2 ASSLTSGGGYEQY
TRBV4-1 ASSQHPGQEQSPLH
TRBV19 ASGTSAADTQY
TRBV2 ASSWTVVGGYT
TRBV4-2 ASSQLGGTGSVTHGYT
TRBV6-1 ASSDTYSRTESTDEQF
TRBV6-5 ASRGLYEQY
TRBV2 ASSGSGGAPTGELF
TRBV27 ASSLSPQGMLVKNIQY
TRBV9 ASSVVEGGGNTDTQY
TRBV5-1 ASSPRTSGASGELF
TRBV4-1 ASSQVGLSLSSYNSPLH
TRBV7-9 ASSLVTDNNEQF
TRBV5-1 ACYQSGDTQY
TRBV19 ASSIPPGEKAF
TRBV5-4 ASSRRWVRDEQF
TRBV7-2 ASRLAGAPYEQY
TRBV27 ASMGRGNTNYGYT
TRBV19 ASTPANAVGVEKLF
TRBV11-1 ASSLAHGGLQETQY
TRBV19 ASSVWDRGPDTEAF
TRBV5-1 ASSLGREQETQY
TRBV7-8 ASSNPDRGRNYGYT
TRBV5-5 ASSLGSGGTYNEQF
TRBV18 ASSPDRVRGDTQY
TRBV7-2 ASSSSGGARTGELF
TRBV5-6 ASKQDTSYNSPLH
TRBV30 ASTGEGETQY